This TCR beta chain was sequenced in a study of blood T cell repertoires in COVID-19. Sequencing was performed with immunoSEQ multiplex PCR; in TCRdb, only in-frame clones are kept and a portion is missing. This table has roughly 290,000 clones, around 88% appearing once. This CDR3 has 14 residues. Trimming stripped 4 bases from V and 5 bases from J, with 9 bases between. In germline, CDR1 is KGHSH, CDR2 LQKENI. The source of this sequence is a woman aged 40 to 49 who had recovered from COVID-19. This chain joins TRBV18 and TRBJ1-6; possible D gene TRBD1, 6 bases. The sample comprised PBMCs or T cells enriched from blood (not recorded which). This CDR3 is CASSQTGNNSPLHF. The CDR3 nucleotides are TGTGCCAGCTCACAGACAGGAAATAATTCACCCCTCCACTTT.